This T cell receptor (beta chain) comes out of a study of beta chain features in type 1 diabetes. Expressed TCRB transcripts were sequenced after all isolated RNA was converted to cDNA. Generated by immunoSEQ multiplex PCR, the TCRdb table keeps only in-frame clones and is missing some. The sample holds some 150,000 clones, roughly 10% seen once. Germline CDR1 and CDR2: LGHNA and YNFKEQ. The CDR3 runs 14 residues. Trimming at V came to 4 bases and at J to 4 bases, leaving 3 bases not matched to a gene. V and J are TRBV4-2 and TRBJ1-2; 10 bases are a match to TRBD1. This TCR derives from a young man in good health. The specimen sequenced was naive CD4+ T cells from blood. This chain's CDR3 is CASSRQGAGYGYTF. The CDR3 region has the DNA TGTGCCAGCAGCCGACAGGGGGCCGGCTATGGCTACACCTTC.